This T cell receptor (beta chain) emerged from a study of breast tumors, draining lymph nodes, adjacent tissues. Germline V CDR1 and CDR2: SGHRS, YFSETQ. V lost 4 bases, J lost 0 bases, and 5 bases stayed unmatched. The CDR3 covers 17 residues. Findings of the study overall: Tumor T cell lymph node origin was a supported hypothesis, not proven. Most tumor T cells seemingly derive from lymph node, then expand in tumor. Tumor repertoires ranked between lymph nodes and nontumor tissue in diversity, with V and J gene preferences.

At least ten counts were recorded for this clonotype. The antigen is not known. Each CDR3 protein is one row after TCRdb ran MiXCR on the multiplex PCR reads. The sample lists some 230,000 distinct CDR3 sequences; less than 45% were seen once. Breast cancer patients provided tissue from their axillary draining lymph nodes. J is TRBJ1-6 and V is TRBV5-1; TRBD1 matches at 9 bases. Specimen: axillary lymph node tissue. This clonotype was sampled from a female donor with breast cancer. Some clones in this sample may be carry-over from other donors' samples. CDR3 in amino acids: CASSGGQGSSYNSPLHF. The DNA of the CDR3 is TGCGCCAGCAGCGGAGGACAGGGGAGCTCCTATAATTCACCCCTCCACTTT.